This TCR beta chain was identified during a study of T-cell memory formation after mild COVID-19 (dated by TCRdb to 2020 to 2023). Background for the entire study: TCR sequence clusters from the two donors were found to be largely donor specific. In a couple of donors, T-cell clones that expanded and contracted after mild COVID-19 were tracked by sequencing TCRalpha and TCRbeta repertoires over time. Two young, previously healthy adult volunteers, one female and one male, were included in the cohort. Overall study outcomes, separate from this receptor: Clones contracting from day 15 to 85 had balanced CD4/CD8 phenotypes, while a second wave expanding from day 15 to 37 was biased towards CD4+. Contracting CD4+ clones were found mainly in CM and EM memory subsets, while CD8+ clones were enriched in EMRA. SARS-CoV-2 specificity of the second-wave clones peaking on day 37 was not confirmed. Some responding clones were found in pre-infection memory, which suggests that pre-existing cross-reactive memory T cells took part in the SARS-CoV-2 response. The study covered only a couple of mild cases, and larger cohorts including severe cases with pre-infection samples were considered necessary.

The table lists this clonotype with many counts. No antigen is known for it. Base qualities were left out, and no much larger clone turns up one base away. Instrument on record: Illumina NovaSeq 6000. cDNA libraries for TCRalpha and TCRbeta were prepared by 5'RACE using constant-segment primers, with sample barcodes and unique molecular identifiers added. RNA was extracted from every sample with Trizol reagent. The libraries were amplified in two PCR steps, and the second step added a second sample barcode and Illumina TruSeq adapters. Sequencing of the libraries was done on an Illumina NovaSeq, producing 2 x 150 bp paired-end reads. Per the source publication's procedure: The reads were demultiplexed and collapsed into UMI-guided consensus sequences using migec v1.2.7. With mixcr v2.1.11, UMI consensuses were aligned to TRA and TRB V and J templates and assembled into clonotypes. A clonotype was counted as expanded or contracted only if both edgeR and NoisET called the change significant, with noise models trained on biological replicates. edgeR calls used a false discovery rate-adjusted p below 0.01 and a log2 fold-change threshold of 1. As an exploratory analysis of dynamics, PCA with hierarchical clustering was applied to max-normalized trajectories of the 1000 most abundant clonotypes. Separately sequenced CD4+ and CD8+ repertoires were used to assign a CD4 or CD8 phenotype to each responding clone. Starting from the raw public reads, TCRdb applied fastp trimming at Q25, assembled clones with MiXCR and retained in-frame beta chains. Rows with a matching CDR3 protein are joined into one entry that keeps the most common DNA and genes. It is TCRdb's table, rather than the study itself, that gives the V and J calls and clone size. In this sample the table shows 140,000 or so distinct CDR3 sequences, roughly 6.2% of which occur a single time. The top ten clones comprise around 1.9% of the sample.

There are 11 amino acids in the CDR3, from cysteine to phenylalanine inclusive. Of all the DNA, just the CDR3 is kept, 33 bases in frame from base 1. CDR1 and CDR2 (KGHDR, SFDVKD) derive from the germline V gene. Trimming costs V 3 bases and J 7 bases, and their ends lie 5 bases apart. Ficoll-Paque density gradient centrifugation was the method used to isolate PBMCs. Material: PBMCs or a T cell subset sorted from them (not recorded which). This sequence was found in an adult woman who had mild COVID-19 (a few samples of this study predate the infection). The sample titles of this study are shuffled in the database, so cell type and time point are left out; the donor was told from shared clones. The chain is encoded by TRBV24-1 joined to TRBJ1-2, with an unclear D gene assignment. The bases are TGTGCCACCAGTGATATGGGTGGCTACACCTTC. This sequence encodes CATSDMGGYTF.